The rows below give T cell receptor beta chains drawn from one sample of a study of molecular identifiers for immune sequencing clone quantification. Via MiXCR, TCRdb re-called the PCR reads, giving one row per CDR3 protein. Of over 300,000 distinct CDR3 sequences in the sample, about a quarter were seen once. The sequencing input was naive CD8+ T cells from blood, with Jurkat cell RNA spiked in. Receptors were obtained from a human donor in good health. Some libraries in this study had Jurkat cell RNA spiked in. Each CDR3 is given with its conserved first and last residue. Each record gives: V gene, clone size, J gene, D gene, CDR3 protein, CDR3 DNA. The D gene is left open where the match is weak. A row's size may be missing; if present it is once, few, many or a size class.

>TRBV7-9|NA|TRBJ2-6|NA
CASRSGTGANVLTF
TGTGCCAGCAGGTCTGGGACAGGGGCCAACGTCCTGACTTTC
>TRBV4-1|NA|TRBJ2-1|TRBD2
CASSQIPSGGAAEQFF
TGCGCCAGCAGCCAAATACCTAGCGGGGGGGCCGCGGAGCAGTTCTTC
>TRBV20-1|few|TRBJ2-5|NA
CSARRRRGEIETQYF
TGCAGTGCTAGACGGCGTCGAGGAGAGATAGAGACCCAGTACTTC
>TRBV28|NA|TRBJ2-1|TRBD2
CASSLARRTGTSLDGQFF
TGTGCCAGCAGTCTCGCGAGACGTACCGGGACTAGCCTGGATGGGCAGTTCTTC
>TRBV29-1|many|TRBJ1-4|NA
CSVWVSELFF
TGCAGCGTTTGGGTATCGGAACTGTTTTTT
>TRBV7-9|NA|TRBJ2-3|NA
CASSWGLVLAVDTQYF
TGTGCCAGCAGCTGGGGGCTAGTTCTAGCCGTGGATACGCAGTATTTT
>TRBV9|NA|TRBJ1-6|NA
CASSDSLGSPLHF
TGTGCCAGCAGCGATAGCCTAGGCTCACCCCTCCACTTT
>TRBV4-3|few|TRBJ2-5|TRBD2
CASSPDLMGGVEETQYF
TGCGCCAGCAGCCCAGATTTGATGGGAGGGGTGGAAGAGACCCAGTACTTC
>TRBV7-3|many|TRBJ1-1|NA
CASSLVAGANTEAFF
TGTGCCAGCAGCTTAGTGGCAGGGGCGAACACTGAAGCTTTCTTT
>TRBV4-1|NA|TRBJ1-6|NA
CASSQDEKVAGYNSPLHF
TGCGCCAGCAGCCAAGATGAGAAGGTGGCAGGTTATAATTCACCCCTCCACTTT
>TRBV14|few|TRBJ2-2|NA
CASSQSTRNTGELFF
TGTGCCAGCAGCCAGTCGACTCGAAACACCGGGGAGCTGTTTTTT
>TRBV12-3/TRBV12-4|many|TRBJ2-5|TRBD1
CASTLTGIPETQYF
TGTGCCAGCACCCTGACAGGGATTCCAGAGACCCAGTACTTC
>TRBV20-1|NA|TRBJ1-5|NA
CSARDRLGGLQPKHF
TGCAGTGCTAGAGATCGTCTGGGCGGCCTTCAGCCCAAGCATTTT
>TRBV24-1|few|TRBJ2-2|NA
CATSDFSERVNTGELFF
TGTGCCACCAGTGATTTCTCCGAGCGTGTGAACACCGGGGAGCTGTTTTTT
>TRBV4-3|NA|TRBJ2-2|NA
CASSQDLAGTGELFF
TGCGCCAGCAGCCAAGATTTAGCAGGCACCGGGGAGCTGTTTTTT
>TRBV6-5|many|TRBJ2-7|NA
CASSQSQLEQYF
TGTGCCAGCAGCCAGAGTCAGCTAGAGCAGTACTTC
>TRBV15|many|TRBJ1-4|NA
CATSSPQVDEKLFF
TGTGCCACCAGCAGCCCACAGGTGGATGAAAAACTGTTTTTT
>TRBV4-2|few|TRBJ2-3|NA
CASSRAESTDTQYF
TGTGCCAGCAGCCGCGCTGAAAGCACAGATACGCAGTATTTT
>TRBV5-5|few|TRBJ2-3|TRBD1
CASSLARTGPDTQYF
TGTGCCAGCAGCTTGGCTAGGACAGGGCCAGATACGCAGTATTTT
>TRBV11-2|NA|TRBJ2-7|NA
CASSHPGAPYEQYF
TGTGCCAGCAGCCATCCCGGGGCACCCTACGAGCAGTACTTC
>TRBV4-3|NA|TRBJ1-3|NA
CASCQDRADSSGNTIYF
TGCGCCAGCTGCCAAGATAGGGCGGACAGCTCTGGAAACACCATATATTTT
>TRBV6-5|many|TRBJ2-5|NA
CASSHGVRRAEETQYF
TGTGCCAGCAGCCACGGGGTTCGCCGGGCCGAAGAGACCCAGTACTTC
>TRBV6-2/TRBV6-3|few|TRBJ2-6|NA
CASSYLGVSGANVLTF
TGTGCCAGCAGTTACCTGGGGGTCTCTGGGGCCAACGTCCTGACTTTC
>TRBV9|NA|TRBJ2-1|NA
CASSPSPHEQFF
TGTGCCAGCAGCCCTTCGCCCCATGAGCAGTTCTTC
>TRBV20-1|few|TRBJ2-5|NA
CSARAQGGDYQETQYF
TGCAGTGCTAGAGCCCAAGGGGGTGACTACCAAGAGACCCAGTACTTC
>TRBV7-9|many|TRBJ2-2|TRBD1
CASSFGTAGGGELFF
TGTGCCAGCAGCTTTGGGACAGCTGGAGGCGGGGAGCTGTTTTTT
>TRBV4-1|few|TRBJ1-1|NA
CASSQGLRGLTEAFF
TGCGCCAGCAGCCAAGGGCTACGGGGACTCACTGAAGCTTTCTTT
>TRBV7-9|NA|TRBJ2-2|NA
CASSTRQNAGELFF
TGTGCCAGCAGCACCCGACAGAACGCCGGGGAGCTGTTTTTT
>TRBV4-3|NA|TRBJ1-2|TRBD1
CASSQVRGQGAHGYTF
TGCGCCAGCAGCCAAGTTAGGGGACAGGGGGCGCATGGCTACACCTTC